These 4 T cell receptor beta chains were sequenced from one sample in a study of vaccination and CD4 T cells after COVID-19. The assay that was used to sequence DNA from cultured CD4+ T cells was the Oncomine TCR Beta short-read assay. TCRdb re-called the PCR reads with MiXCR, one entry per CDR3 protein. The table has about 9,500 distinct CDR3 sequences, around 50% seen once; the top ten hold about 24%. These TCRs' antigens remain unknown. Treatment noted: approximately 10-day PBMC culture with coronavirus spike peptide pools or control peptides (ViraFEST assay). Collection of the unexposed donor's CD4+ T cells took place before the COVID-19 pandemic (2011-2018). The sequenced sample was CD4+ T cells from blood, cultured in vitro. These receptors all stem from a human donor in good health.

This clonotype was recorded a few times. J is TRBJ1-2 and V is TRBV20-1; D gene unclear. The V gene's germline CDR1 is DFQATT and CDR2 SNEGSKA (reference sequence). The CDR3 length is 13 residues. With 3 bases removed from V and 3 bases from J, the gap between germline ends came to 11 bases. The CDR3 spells CSASNLGDYGYTF. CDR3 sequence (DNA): TGCAGTGCTAGTAACCTCGGCGACTATGGCTACACCTTC.

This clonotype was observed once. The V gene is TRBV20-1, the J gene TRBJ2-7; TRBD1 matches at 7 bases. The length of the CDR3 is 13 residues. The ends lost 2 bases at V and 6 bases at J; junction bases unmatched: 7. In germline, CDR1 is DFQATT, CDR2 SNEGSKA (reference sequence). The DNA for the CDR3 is TGCAGTGCTAGATCCTCCGACAGGGCCGAGCAGTACTTC. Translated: CSARSSDRAEQYF.

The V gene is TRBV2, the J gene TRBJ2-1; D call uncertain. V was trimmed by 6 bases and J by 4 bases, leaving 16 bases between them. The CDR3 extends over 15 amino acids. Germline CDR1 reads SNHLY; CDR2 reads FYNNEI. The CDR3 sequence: CASSVLAVRYNEQFF. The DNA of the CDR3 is TGTGCCAGCAGCGTCCTTGCAGTCCGATACAATGAGCAGTTCTTC.

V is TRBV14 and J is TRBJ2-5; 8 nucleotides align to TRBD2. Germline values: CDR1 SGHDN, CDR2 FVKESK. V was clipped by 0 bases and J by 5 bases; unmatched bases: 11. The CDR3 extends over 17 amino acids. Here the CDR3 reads CASSQDSGLARWETQYF. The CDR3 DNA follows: TGTGCCAGCAGCCAAGATAGCGGACTAGCCAGGTGGGAGACCCAGTACTTC.